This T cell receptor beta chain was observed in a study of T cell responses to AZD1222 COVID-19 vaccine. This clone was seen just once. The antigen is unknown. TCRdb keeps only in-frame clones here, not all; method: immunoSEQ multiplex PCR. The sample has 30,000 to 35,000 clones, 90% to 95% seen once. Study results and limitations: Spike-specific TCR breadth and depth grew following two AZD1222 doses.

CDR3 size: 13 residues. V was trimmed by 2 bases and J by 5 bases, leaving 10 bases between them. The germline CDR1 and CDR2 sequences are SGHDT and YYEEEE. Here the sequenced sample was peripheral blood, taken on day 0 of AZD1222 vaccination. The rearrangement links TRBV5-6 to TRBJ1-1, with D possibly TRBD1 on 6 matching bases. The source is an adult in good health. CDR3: CASSLQGWTEAFF. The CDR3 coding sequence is TGTGCCAGCAGCTTACAGGGTTGGACTGAAGCTTTCTTT.